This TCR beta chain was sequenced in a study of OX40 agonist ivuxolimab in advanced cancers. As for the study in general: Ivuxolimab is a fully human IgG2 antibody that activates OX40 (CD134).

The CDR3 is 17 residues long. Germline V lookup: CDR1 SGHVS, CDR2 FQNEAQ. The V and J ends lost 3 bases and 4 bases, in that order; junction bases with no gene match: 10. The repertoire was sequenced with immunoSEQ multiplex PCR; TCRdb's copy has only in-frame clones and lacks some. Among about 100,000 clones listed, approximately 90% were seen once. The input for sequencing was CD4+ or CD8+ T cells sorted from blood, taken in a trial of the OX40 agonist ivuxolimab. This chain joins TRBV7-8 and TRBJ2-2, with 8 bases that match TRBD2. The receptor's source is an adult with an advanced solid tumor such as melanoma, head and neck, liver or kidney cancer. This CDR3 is CASSLLGLAGGTGELFF. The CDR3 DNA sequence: TGTGCCAGCAGCTTGCTAGGACTAGCCGGGGGCACCGGGGAGCTGTTTTTT.